This T cell receptor beta chain was recorded in a study of T cells after yellow fever vaccination. Findings and caveats of the study: It was the secondary response that reached its peak faster, day 5 versus 15, but it was weaker.

TCRdb ran MiXCR on the 5' RACE reads and lists one entry per CDR3 protein. The sample carries roughly 170,000 distinct CDR3 sequences, approximately 6% recorded once. V dropped 0 bases and J dropped 4 bases, with 18 bases sitting between them. The CDR3 length is 17 residues. Germline V lookup: CDR1 SGHAT, CDR2 FQNNGV. Points on this clonotype: Its specificity is not known.

This chain links TRBV11-2 with TRBJ2-5; D is perhaps TRBD1 (7 bases). The origin of this receptor is a man between 18 and 29 years old who received the YFV17D yellow fever vaccine. The sample consisted of CD4+ T cells sorted from PBMCs, taken on the day of the first yellow fever vaccination. CDR3 residues: CASSLEIQGGFGETQYF. Here the CDR3 DNA reads TGTGCCAGCAGCTTAGAGATCCAGGGGGGTTTTGGAGAGACCCAGTACTTC.